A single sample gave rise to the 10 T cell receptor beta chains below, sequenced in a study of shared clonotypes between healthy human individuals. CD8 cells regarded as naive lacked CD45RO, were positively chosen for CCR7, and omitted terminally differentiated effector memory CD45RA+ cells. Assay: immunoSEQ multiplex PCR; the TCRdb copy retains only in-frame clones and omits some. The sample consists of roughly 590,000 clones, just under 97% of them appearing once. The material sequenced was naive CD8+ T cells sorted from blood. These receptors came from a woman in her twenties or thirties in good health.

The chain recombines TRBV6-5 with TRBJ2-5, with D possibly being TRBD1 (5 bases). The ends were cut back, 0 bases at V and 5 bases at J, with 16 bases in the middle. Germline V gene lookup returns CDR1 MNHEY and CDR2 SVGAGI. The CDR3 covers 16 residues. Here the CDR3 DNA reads TGTGCCAGCAGTTACTCTCCCGACAGTCCGCTGGAGACCCAGTACTTC. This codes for CASSYSPDSPLETQYF.

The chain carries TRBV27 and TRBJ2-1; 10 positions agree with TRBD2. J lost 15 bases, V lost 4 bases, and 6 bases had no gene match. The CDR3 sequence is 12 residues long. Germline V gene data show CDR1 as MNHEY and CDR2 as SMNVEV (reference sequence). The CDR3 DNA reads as TGTGCCAGCAGTTCTCTAGCGGGAGCCATGTTCTTC. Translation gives CASSSLAGAMFF.

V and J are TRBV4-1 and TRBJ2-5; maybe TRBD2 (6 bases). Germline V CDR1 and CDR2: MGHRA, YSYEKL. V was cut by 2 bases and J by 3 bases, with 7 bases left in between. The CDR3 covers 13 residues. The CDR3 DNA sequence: TGCGCCAGCAGCCAAAGACTAGAAGAGACCCAGTACTTC. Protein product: CASSQRLEETQYF.

The CDR3 sequence: CATSRPRRDGDYEQYF. The CDR3 region has the DNA TGTGCCACCAGCAGGCCACGTCGGGACGGAGACTACGAGCAGTACTTC. The V call is TRBV15, the J call TRBJ2-5, with D perhaps TRBD1 or TRBD2 (5 bases each). The DNA end favors TRBJ2-7, so the J call may be wrong. The CDR3 covers 16 residues. CDR1 and CDR2 from the germline V gene are LNHNV and YYDKDF (reference sequence).

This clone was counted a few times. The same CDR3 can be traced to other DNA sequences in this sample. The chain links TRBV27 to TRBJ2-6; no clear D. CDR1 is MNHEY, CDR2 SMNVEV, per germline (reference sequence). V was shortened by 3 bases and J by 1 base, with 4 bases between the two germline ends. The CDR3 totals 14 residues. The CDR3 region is CASSFGSGANVLTF. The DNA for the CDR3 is TGTGCCAGCAGTTTTGGGTCTGGGGCCAACGTCCTGACTTTC.

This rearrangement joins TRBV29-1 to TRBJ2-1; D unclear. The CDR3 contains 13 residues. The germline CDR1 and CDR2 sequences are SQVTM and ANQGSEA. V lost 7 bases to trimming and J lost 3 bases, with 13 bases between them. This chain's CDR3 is CSALAAHYNEQFF. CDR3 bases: TGCAGCGCCCTCGCGGCCCACTACAATGAGCAGTTCTTC.

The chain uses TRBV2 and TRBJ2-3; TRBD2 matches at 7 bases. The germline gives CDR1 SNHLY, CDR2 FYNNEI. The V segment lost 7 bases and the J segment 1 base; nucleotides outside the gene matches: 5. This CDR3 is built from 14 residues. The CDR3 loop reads CASKGLLGTDTQYF. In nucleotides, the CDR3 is TGTGCCAGCAAGGGACTACTAGGCACAGATACGCAGTATTTT.

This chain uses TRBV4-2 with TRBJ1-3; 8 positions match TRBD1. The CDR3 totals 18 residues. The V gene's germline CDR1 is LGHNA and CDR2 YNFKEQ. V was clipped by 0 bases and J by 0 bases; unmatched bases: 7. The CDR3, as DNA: TGTGCCAGCAGCCAAGACTTTTTTGACAGGGGCTCTGGAAACACCATATATTTT. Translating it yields CASSQDFFDRGSGNTIYF.

Written as DNA, the CDR3 is TGTGCCAGCAGCGGCCCCCCGGGACTCAAGGCGGGGGAGACCCAGTACTTC. Its protein is CASSGPPGLKAGETQYF. The chain uses TRBV9 and TRBJ2-5; D possibly corresponds to TRBD2 (6 bases). V lost 3 bases to trimming and J lost 5 bases, with 23 bases between them. CDR3 length equals 17 residues. The germline CDR1 and CDR2 sequences are SGDLS and YYNGEE. Supplemented by reference TRBV9 and TRBJ2-5, the full variable domain reads DSGVTQTPKHLITATGQRVTLRCSPRSGDLSVYWYQQSLDQGLQFLIQYYNGEERAKGNILERFSAQQFPDLHSELNLSSLELGDSALYFCASSGPPGLKAGETQYFGPGTRLLVL.

The CDR3: CASSQELNYGYTF. The CDR3 DNA reads TGTGCCAGCAGCCAAGAGCTTAACTATGGCTACACCTTC. This chain joins TRBV4-2 and TRBJ1-2, with no clear D. The CDR3 is 13 residues long. Trimming removed 0 bases at V and 1 base at J, with 3 bases between. The germline V gene encodes CDR1 LGHNA and CDR2 YNFKEQ.